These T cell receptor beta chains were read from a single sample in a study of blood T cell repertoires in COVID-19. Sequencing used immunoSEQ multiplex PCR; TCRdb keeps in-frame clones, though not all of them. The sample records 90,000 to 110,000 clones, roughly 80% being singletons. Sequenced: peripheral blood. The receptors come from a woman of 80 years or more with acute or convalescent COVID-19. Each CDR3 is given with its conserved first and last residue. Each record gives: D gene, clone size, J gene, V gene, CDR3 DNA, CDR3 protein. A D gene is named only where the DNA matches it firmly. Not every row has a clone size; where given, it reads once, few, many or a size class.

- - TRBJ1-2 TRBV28 TGTGCCAGCAGTTTACTCTGGGGCCAGGGCTATGGCTACACCTTC CASSLLWGQGYGYTF
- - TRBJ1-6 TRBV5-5 TGTGCCAGCAGCCTAGCTTATAGAGGGGAGGGGAGCTCCTATAATTCACCCCTCCACTTT CASSLAYRGEGSSYNSPLHF
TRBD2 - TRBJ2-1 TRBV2 TGTGCCAGCAAGCGGGGGCCCTACAATGAGCAGTTCTTC CASKRGPYNEQFF
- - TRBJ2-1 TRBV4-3 TGCGCCAGCAGCCAAGAGGTCGGGGTCAACAATGAGCAGTTCTTC CASSQEVGVNNEQFF
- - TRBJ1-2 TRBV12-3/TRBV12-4 TGTGCCAGCAGTCCAGATGACTATGGCTACACCTTC CASSPDDYGYTF
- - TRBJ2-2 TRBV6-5 TGTGCCAGCAGCCGAGCAAAAGGGGAGCTGTTTTTT CASSRAKGELFF
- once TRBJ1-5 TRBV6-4 TGTGCCAGCATCAGGGTAAGCAATCAGCCCCAGCATTTT CASIRVSNQPQHF
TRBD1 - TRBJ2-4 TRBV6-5 TGTGCCAGCAGTTACTCCGGACAGGGAATCAAAAACATTCAGTACTTC CASSYSGQGIKNIQYF
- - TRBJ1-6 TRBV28 TGTGCCAGCGGATCGGAGAATTCACCCCTCCACTTT CASGSENSPLHF
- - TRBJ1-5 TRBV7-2 TGTGCCAGCAGCTGGCGGGAGGGACAGCCCCAGCATTTT CASSWREGQPQHF
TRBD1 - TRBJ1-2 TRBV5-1 TGCGCCAGCAGCTTCGGGACAGGGGAAGGCTACACCTTC CASSFGTGEGYTF
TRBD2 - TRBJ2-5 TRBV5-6 TGTGCCAGCAGCTTGGACCCTAGCGGGAGGCAAGAGACCCAGTACTTC CASSLDPSGRQETQYF
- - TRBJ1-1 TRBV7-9 TGTGCCAGCAGCTTAGGGTGGGAGGGACAATCCGCTTTCTTT CASSLGWEGQSAFF
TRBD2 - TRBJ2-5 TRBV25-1 TGTGCCAGCGCCGGGACTATCAAAGAGACCCAGTACTTC CASAGTIKETQYF
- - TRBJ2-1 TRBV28 TGTGCCAGCATTGGAGGGAGCTCCTACAATGAGCAGTTCTTC CASIGGSSYNEQFF
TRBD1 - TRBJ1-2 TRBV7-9 TGTGCCAGCGGGGGACAGGGGATGCGTGGCTACACCTTC CASGGQGMRGYTF
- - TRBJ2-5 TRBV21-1 TGTGCCAGAGAGGAAGGGGTCATTGGGGAGACCCAGTACTTC CAREEGVIGETQYF
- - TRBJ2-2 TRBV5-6 TGTGCCAGCAGCGGCCCCCGGACAGCGAACACCGGGGAGCTGTTTTTT CASSGPRTANTGELFF
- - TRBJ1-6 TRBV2 TGTGCCAGCAATGACAGGTTCTCACCCCTCCACTTT CASNDRFSPLHF
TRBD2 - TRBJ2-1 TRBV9 TGTGCCAGCAGCCTAGGGACTAGCGGGGGCAATGAGCAGTTCTTC CASSLGTSGGNEQFF
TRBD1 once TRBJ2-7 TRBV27 TGTGCCAGCAGTGGCGTTCGGACAGGGGCCTACGAGCAGTACTTC CASSGVRTGAYEQYF
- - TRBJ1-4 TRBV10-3 TGTGCCATCAGCCTCGGACAAGGTGAAAAACTGTTTTTT CAISLGQGEKLFF
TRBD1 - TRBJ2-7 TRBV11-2 TGTGCCAGCAGCTTCGGGACAGGGCCCGAGCAGTACTTC CASSFGTGPEQYF
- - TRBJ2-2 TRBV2 TGTGCCAGCAGCCGGGGGGCATCCGGGGAGCTGTTTTTT CASSRGASGELFF
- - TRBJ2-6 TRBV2 TGTGCCAGCAGTGAAAGGTGGGCCCGATCTGGGGCCAACGTCCTGACTTTC CASSERWARSGANVLTF
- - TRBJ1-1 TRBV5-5 TGTGCCAGCAGCCATCCTGGACAGACCACTGAAGCTTTCTTT CASSHPGQTTEAFF
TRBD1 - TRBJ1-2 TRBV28 TGTGCCAGCAGTTTGGTACAGGGGAGAGGCTATGGCTACACCTTC CASSLVQGRGYGYTF
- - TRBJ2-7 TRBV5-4 TGTGCCAGCAGCTTGAAGAAGGGGGACTACGAGCAGTACTTC CASSLKKGDYEQYF